The sequence of this T cell receptor (beta chain) was determined in a study of blood T cell repertoires in COVID-19. Across the whole study: The study drew acute and convalescent COVID-19 samples from the United States, Italy and Spain. T cells, B-cell-depleted T cells, or PBMCs provided the cDNA or gDNA that served as material.

The V gene's germline CDR1 is SGHTA and CDR2 FQGNSA. The ends were cut back, 1 base at V and 11 bases at J, with 9 bases in the middle. CDR3 size: 12 residues. Original data processing: Reference gene primer amplification yielded estimated nucleated cell counts. Only in-frame clones appear in the TCRdb table, and some are missing; sequencing was by immunoSEQ multiplex PCR. That table is the source of V, J and clone size, and D and trimming were worked out from the DNA. This table has approximately 100,000 clones, roughly 84% appearing once. Sequencing was done on a sample of peripheral blood. The V gene is TRBV7-2, the J gene TRBJ2-1; perhaps TRBD1 as D (5 bases). The TCR originated in a woman aged 55 to 70 with acute or convalescent COVID-19. The CDR3: CASSLDQGKQFF. The DNA for the CDR3 is TGTGCCAGCAGCTTAGACCAGGGAAAGCAGTTCTTC.